This T cell receptor (beta chain) was found in a study of blood T cells in healthy people across ages. Study overall: About one barcoded beta molecule per two T cells was captured by template switching.

Peripheral blood, around 10 milliliters per donor, was collected. This clonotype has more than one count but fewer than ten. Together with a sample-barcoded 5' primer, a J-beta primer mix was included in a second PCR lasting about 7 to 11 cycles. One entry per CDR3 protein results from TCRdb running MiXCR on the 5' RACE reads. The top ten clones hold 45% to 60% of a sample with around 400,000 distinct CDR3 sequences, about 52% of them seen once. Sequences were obtained from blood. The receptor comes from a man between 60 and 70 years old in good health.

CDR3: CASSPDNRATEAFF. The CDR3 DNA follows: TGTGCCAGCAGCCCAGACAACCGGGCCACTGAAGCTTTCTTT. This sequence joins TRBV7-2 and TRBJ1-1; D ambiguous. The germline CDR1 and CDR2 sequences are SGHTA and FQGNSA. Trimming removed 5 bases at V and 4 bases at J, with 14 bases between. There are 14 residues in the CDR3.